This T cell receptor beta chain is drawn from a study of blood T cell repertoires in COVID-19. Authors' data handling: Amplifying reference gene primers gave estimates of nucleated cell counts. Repertoires were generated with immunoSEQ multiplex PCR, while TCRdb's copy carries only in-frame clones and drops some. Clone size and the V and J calls come from that table; the DNA yielded D and trimming. This table holds over 250,000 clones, 91% found once. The TCR was taken from a woman aged 30 to 39 with COVID-19, enrolled during active disease. Sample: peripheral blood.

The chain's CDR3 is CSVEVATNQPQHF. Written as DNA, the CDR3 is TGCAGCGTTGAAGTAGCGACAAATCAGCCCCAGCATTTT. The rearrangement uses TRBV29-1 and TRBJ1-5; D remains unclear. Trimming pared 1 base from V and 4 bases from J, leaving 8 bases between. CDR3 size: 13 residues. Germline lookup yields CDR1 SQVTM and CDR2 ANQGSEA. The full variable domain, with the rest looked up from reference TRBV29-1 and TRBJ1-5, is SAVISQKPSRDICQRGTSLTIQCQVDSQVTMMFWYRQQPGQSLTLIATANQGSEATYESGFVIDKFPISRPNLTFSTLTVSNMSPEDSSIYLCSVEVATNQPQHFGDGTRLSIL.